The 12 T cell receptor beta chains presented below share a single source sample, sequenced in a study of metastatic and nonmetastatic thyroid tumors. TCRdb re-clonotyped the PCR reads through MiXCR. The sample holds some 7,400 clones, approximately 30% seen once. Prior to thyroid surgery, none of the patients had received any treatment. Sequenced sample: adjacent normal tissue. These receptors originate from a male donor with papillary thyroid cancer or a benign thyroid nodule (not recorded which). Some clones in this sample may be carry-over from other donors' samples.

This clone showed up many times. A read error is likely, as this CDR3 ends without the conserved phenylalanine or tryptophan. Here the CDR3 reads CANSARPGEEPQHL. For the CDR3, the DNA is TGTGCCAACAGTGCCCGGCCAGGGGAAGAACCCCAGCATCTT. The J gene is TRBJ1-5, the V gene TRBV6-1; weak D call: TRBD1 (6 bases). Germline-derived CDR1 and CDR2 are MNHNS and SASEGT. The CDR3 is 14 residues long.

The chain is built from TRBV18 and TRBJ2-7; 9 bases align to TRBD2. The junction had 6 bases not matched to a gene; V was cut back by 1 base and J by 5 bases. Germline CDR1 and CDR2: KGHSH and LQKENI. This CDR3 is 15 amino acids long. In DNA, the CDR3 is TGTGCCAGCTCACCACAGGGTAGCGGGAGTAACGAGCAGTACTTC. Translated, it gives CASSPQGSGSNEQYF.

V usage is TRBV18 and J usage is TRBJ1-4; TRBD1 matches at 10 bases. With 6 bases clipped from V and 5 bases from J, the junction kept 6 bases outside the gene matches. The CDR3 runs 15 residues. The germline gives CDR1 KGHSH, CDR2 LQKENI. In DNA, the CDR3 is TGTGCCAGCTCTCAGGGACAGGGGCGAAATGAAAAACTGTTTTTT. Translation gives CASSQGQGRNEKLFF.

This clone is termed medium-sized. V and J are TRBV2 and TRBJ2-5, with TRBD2 identical over 8 bases. Germline CDR1 reads SNHLY; CDR2 reads FYNNEI. The junction had 18 bases not matched to a gene; V was cut back by 6 bases and J by 9 bases. The CDR3 has 16 residues. The CDR3 here is CASSGHTGGGLGAQYF. CDR3 DNA: TGTGCCAGCAGCGGTCACACCGGGGGGGGGCTGGGGGCCCAGTACTTC. Together with reference TRBV2 and TRBJ2-5, the CDR3 gives the full variable domain: EPEVTQTPSHQVTQMGQEVILRCVPISNHLYFYWYRQILGQKVEFLVSFYNNEISEKSEIFDDQFSVERPDGSNFTLKIRSTKLEDSAMYFCASSGHTGGGLGAQYFGPGTRLLVL.

By sample fraction, this clone is medium-sized. The chain employs TRBV20-1 and TRBJ2-7, with 8 bases matching TRBD2. The CDR3 is 14 amino acids. Germline values: CDR1 DFQATT, CDR2 SNEGSKA (reference sequence). V lost 8 bases and J lost 2; bases outside the gene matches: 11. The CDR3 coding sequence is TGCAGTTCACCCCCGGGACTAGTCGCCTACGAGCAGTACTTC. As protein: CSSPPGLVAYEQYF.

This clone is categorized as medium-sized. The chain combines TRBV5-1 with TRBJ1-1; no firm D call. Germline lookup yields CDR1 SGHRS and CDR2 YFSETQ. The V end lost 2 bases, the J end lost 1 base, and 9 bases lay between the germline ends. This CDR3 comprises 14 residues. CDR3 amino acids: CASSFAQANTEAFF. The CDR3 DNA reads as TGCGCCAGCAGCTTCGCGCAGGCGAACACTGAAGCTTTCTTT.

A few counts support this clone. This chain uses TRBV9 with TRBJ2-1; 7 bases line up with TRBD2. The CDR3 totals 15 residues. CDR1 SGDLS and CDR2 YYNGEE come from the germline V gene. Trimming cost V 0 bases and J 3 bases; bases outside gene matches: 3. CDR3 in DNA: TGTGCCAGCAGCGTAGGCGGGAGACTCTACAATGAGCAGTTCTTC. Amino acids: CASSVGGRLYNEQFF.

Comments on this clone: The sample has other DNA sequences that encode this CDR3 too. V and J are TRBV4-1 and TRBJ1-5, with a possible D match to TRBD1 (5 bases). The V end lost 1 base, the J end lost 1 base, and 8 bases lay between the germline ends. Germline V gives CDR1 MGHRA, CDR2 YSYEKL. The length of the CDR3 is 15 residues. The CDR3 DNA reads TGCGCCAGCAGCCAAGTCCCAGGGAGCAATCAGCCCCAGCATTTT. Translation: CASSQVPGSNQPQHF.

Ten or more counts support this clone. This chain links TRBV4-1 with TRBJ1-5; 7 bases are a match to TRBD1. V shed 4 bases, J shed 9 bases, and the junction held 9 bases outside the gene matches. In germline, CDR1 is MGHRA, CDR2 YSYEKL. The CDR3 is 14 amino acids. This CDR3 is CASSPDRYPGPQHF. For the CDR3, the DNA is TGCGCCAGCAGCCCGGACAGGTACCCCGGGCCCCAGCATTTT.

This chain links TRBV11-2 with TRBJ2-3; possible D gene TRBD1, 7 bases. The CDR3 spans 15 residues. Trimming took 5 bases from V and 5 from J, leaving 17 bases between them. Germline assignment: CDR1 SGHAT and CDR2 FQNNGV. The CDR3 nucleotides read TGTGCCAGCAGCACACGGAGGGGGCAGGGAGATACGCAGTATTTT. Protein product: CASSTRRGQGDTQYF.

The chain joins TRBV2 to TRBJ1-3; perhaps TRBD1 as D (5 bases). CDR1 and CDR2 from the germline V gene are SNHLY and FYNNEI. The ends were cut back, 7 bases at V and 10 bases at J, with 17 bases in the middle. The CDR3 has 13 residues. CDR3 sequence: CASTGISGLTIYF. The DNA for the CDR3 is TGTGCCAGCACAGGGATATCTGGATTGACCATATATTTT.

This clone was seen a few times. The rearrangement links TRBV12-5 to TRBJ1-1; 10 bases fit TRBD1. Germline CDR1 reads LGHNT; CDR2 reads FRNRAP. This CDR3 comprises 20 residues. After removal of 4 bases from V and 4 bases from J, the junction contained 21 bases not matched to a gene. The CDR3: CASGWWGLVETGGVGTEAFF. The CDR3 region has the DNA TGTGCTAGTGGTTGGTGGGGCCTGGTTGAGACAGGGGGCGTTGGCACTGAAGCTTTCTTT.